This TCR beta chain was sequenced during a study of OX40 agonist ivuxolimab in advanced cancers. At the level of the study: As their treatment, patients were administered ivuxolimab, an agonistic anti-OX40 (CD134) antibody. Hepatocellular carcinoma, melanoma, renal cell or head and neck cancer affected the dose-escalation patients.

TCRdb's copy holds only in-frame clones and misses some; the assay was immunoSEQ multiplex PCR. The sample lists around 50,000 clones; approximately 91% were seen once. The germline V gene encodes CDR1 MDHEN and CDR2 SYDVKM. The CDR3 extends over 16 amino acids. Trimming pared 10 bases from V and 2 bases from J, leaving 23 bases between. Patients were ineligible given autoimmune disease history or systemic immunosuppression. Blood got drawn at baseline, again on cycle 4 day 1, and then on cycle 7 day 1. The receptor was derived from an adult with an advanced solid tumor such as melanoma, head and neck, liver or kidney cancer. The chain couples TRBV28 to TRBJ2-5; weak D call: TRBD2 (5 bases). Sequences were derived from CD4+ or CD8+ T cells sorted from blood, sampled in a trial of the OX40 agonist ivuxolimab. The CDR3 DNA follows: TGTGCCACCCACTCATTTCCCGGGAATCCACAAGAGACCCAGTACTTC. Amino acid sequence: CATHSFPGNPQETQYF.